One and the same sample provided the 28 T cell receptor beta chains below, sequenced in a study of beta chain features in type 1 diabetes. Study-level points and caveats: TCRB CDR3s from Type 1 diabetes patients were moderately but significantly shorter in all four CD4+ subsets.

These receptors have no known antigen. The investigators reverse transcribed all of the isolated RNA, so they sequenced expressed TCRB transcripts. Data came from immunoSEQ multiplex PCR; TCRdb stores just in-frame clones and leaves some out. Seen here are nearly 350,000 clones, 9.3% observed once, and the top ten hold 0.95% to 1.1%. Sequencing input: central memory CD4+ T cells from blood. The receptors shown here come from a young man with type 1 diabetes.

This chain connects TRBV30 to TRBJ2-7; D gene unclear. Trimming removed 2 bases from V and 2 bases from J, with 13 bases in between. The length of the CDR3 is 14 residues. CDR1 and CDR2 (germline): GTSNPN, SVGIG (reference sequence). The CDR3 region is CAWSPGFTPYEQYF. The CDR3 coding sequence is TGTGCCTGGAGTCCTGGGTTTACCCCCTACGAGCAGTACTTC.

The rearrangement links TRBV7-9 to TRBJ1-1, with 7 bases aligning to TRBD1. CDR1 SEHNR and CDR2 FQNEAQ come from the germline V gene (reference sequence). V dropped 4 bases and J dropped 1; count of bases not matched to a gene: 12. The CDR3 has 17 amino acids. The CDR3 spells CASSSIAGGQKNTEAFF. CDR3 DNA: TGTGCCAGCAGCTCTATCGCAGGGGGACAGAAGAACACTGAAGCTTTCTTT.

The chain joins TRBV12-5 to TRBJ1-1; D is unresolved. V lost 1 base to trimming and J lost 1 base, with 16 bases between them. The CDR3 spans 17 residues. CDR1 and CDR2 (germline): LGHNT, FRNRAP. The CDR3 coding sequence is TGTGCTAGTGGTTTGGGATCATCGGGAGGAGGGAACACTGAAGCTTTCTTT. Encoded protein: CASGLGSSGGGNTEAFF.

The rearrangement uses TRBV29-1 and TRBJ2-3; D is undetermined. In germline, CDR1 is SQVTM, CDR2 ANQGSEA. The ends were cut back, 3 bases at V and 4 bases at J, with 14 bases in the middle. The CDR3 is 14 amino acids. The CDR3 here is CSVEPLASPDTQYF. In DNA form, the CDR3 reads TGCAGCGTTGAGCCGCTGGCGAGCCCAGATACGCAGTATTTT.

This clone was observed a few times. The chain joins TRBV29-1 to TRBJ2-3, with 11 bases that match TRBD1. Per germline, CDR1 SQVTM and CDR2 ANQGSEA. The J segment lost 4 bases and the V segment lost 6 bases, leaving 9 bases of the junction unmatched. This CDR3 region has 15 residues. The DNA of the CDR3 is TGCAGCGTCGCCCGGGACAGGGGGAAGGCAGATACGCAGTATTTT. Amino acids: CSVARDRGKADTQYF.

The chain employs TRBV6-6 and TRBJ1-1; the D is unclear. The CDR3 is 14 residues long. V was pared by 6 bases and J by 1 base, with 12 bases between. Germline CDR1 is MNHNY and CDR2 is SVGAGI (reference sequence). Here the CDR3 DNA reads TGTGCCAGCAGGAGAGGCTGGGGGAACACTGAAGCTTTCTTT. It is translated as CASRRGWGNTEAFF.

This clone was found a few times. V and J are TRBV9 and TRBJ2-2; D may be TRBD1 or TRBD2 (5 bases each). Germline V gene lookup returns CDR1 SGDLS and CDR2 YYNGEE. V lost 5 bases to trimming and J lost 3 bases, with 14 bases between them. The CDR3 is 15 amino acids. CDR3 sequence reads: CASRRRDGDTGELFF. The CDR3 DNA reads TGTGCCAGCAGGCGCCGGGACGGAGACACCGGGGAGCTGTTTTTT.

The genes are TRBV7-9 and TRBJ1-1; D is unclear. Trimming removed 4 bases at V and 2 bases at J, with 5 bases between. Per germline, CDR1 SEHNR and CDR2 FQNEAQ (reference sequence). There are 12 residues in the CDR3. The CDR3 DNA reads TGTGCCAGCAGCTATCCTAACACTGAAGCTTTCTTT. This encodes CASSYPNTEAFF.

On this clone itself: The sample has other DNA sequences that encode this CDR3 too. V usage is TRBV5-1 and J usage is TRBJ1-5; possibly TRBD1 for D (5 bases). The germline V gene encodes CDR1 SGHRS and CDR2 YFSETQ. The CDR3 extends over 15 amino acids. V was shortened by 0 bases and J by 1 base, with 8 bases between the two germline ends. The CDR3 bases are TGCGCCAGCAGCTTGGCAGGGTACAGCAATCAGCCCCAGCATTTT. As protein: CASSLAGYSNQPQHF. The full variable domain, in which reference TRBV5-1 and TRBJ1-5 provide the parts outside the CDR3, is KAGVTQTPRYLIKTRGQQVTLSCSPISGHRSVSWYQQTPGQGLQFLFEYFSETQRNKGNFPGRFSGRQFSNSRSEMNVSTLELGDSALYLCASSLAGYSNQPQHFGDGTRLSIL.

V and J are TRBV6-5 and TRBJ2-5, with D possibly being TRBD2 (5 bases). The CDR3 has 14 residues. Looked up from germline, CDR1 is MNHEY and CDR2 is SVGAGI. With 5 bases removed from V and 5 bases from J, the gap between germline ends came to 15 bases. CDR3 protein: CASSTTRSGETQYF. CDR3 in DNA: TGTGCCAGCAGTACCACTAGGAGTGGGGAGACCCAGTACTTC.

This chain connects TRBV4-1 to TRBJ1-6; no definite D call. CDR1 MGHRA and CDR2 YSYEKL come from the germline V gene. Trimming took 0 bases from V and 10 from J, leaving 13 bases between them. The CDR3 is 15 residues long. The CDR3 coding sequence is TGCGCCAGCAGCCAAGATGTAGGAGGGTTCTCACCCCTCCACTTT. It translates to CASSQDVGGFSPLHF.

This chain uses TRBV11-2 with TRBJ2-7; tentative D call: TRBD2 (7 bases). V lost 5 bases to trimming and J lost 4 bases, with 18 bases between them. The CDR3 length is 15 residues. Per germline, CDR1 SGHAT and CDR2 FQNNGV. CDR3 sequence reads: CASSEGGTRTYEQYF. As DNA, the CDR3 is TGTGCCAGCAGCGAGGGGGGGACAAGGACGTACGAGCAGTACTTC.

The chain is built from TRBV23-1 and TRBJ2-5; TRBD1 matches 7 bases. TRBV23-1 is an ORF, with its function uncertain. Trimming cost V 6 bases and J 2 bases; bases outside gene matches: 0. This CDR3 has 12 residues. CDR3 protein: CASRGQQETQYF. CDR3 DNA sequence: TGCGCCAGCAGGGGACAGCAAGAGACCCAGTACTTC.

The J gene is TRBJ2-3, the V gene TRBV29-1, with TRBD1 matching 9 bases. The CDR3 loop spans 12 amino acids. CDR1 and CDR2 from the germline V gene are SQVTM and ANQGSEA. V was pared by 7 bases and J by 3 bases, with 2 bases of the junction left unmatched. The chain's CDR3 is CSDGQGTDTQYF. CDR3 coding DNA: TGCAGCGACGGACAGGGGACAGATACGCAGTATTTT.

The genes are TRBV2 and TRBJ2-1; 7 bases align to TRBD1. V was pared by 6 bases and J by 3 bases, with 2 bases of the junction left unmatched. Germline V gene sequence: CDR1 SNHLY, CDR2 FYNNEI. This CDR3 has 13 residues. CDR3 in DNA: TGTGCCAGCAGCCGACAGGGCTACAATGAGCAGTTCTTC. This codes for CASSRQGYNEQFF.

A few counts support this clone. The V and J genes are TRBV9 and TRBJ2-3; D might be TRBD1 or TRBD2, each matching 5 bases. This CDR3 has 16 amino acids. Germline values: CDR1 SGDLS, CDR2 YYNGEE. Trimming took 4 bases from V and 2 from J, leaving 17 bases between them. CDR3 in amino acids: CASSPTGTGATDTQYF. The CDR3 DNA is TGTGCCAGCAGCCCAACCGGGACCGGGGCCACAGATACGCAGTATTTT.

This clone has a handful of counts. The chain carries TRBV18 and TRBJ2-4; D is possibly TRBD1 (5 bases). The V end was cut by 2 bases, the J end by 0 bases, with 17 bases between. CDR3 size: 18 residues. From germline, CDR1 is KGHSH and CDR2 LQKENI. For the CDR3, the DNA is TGTGCCAGCTCACCAGAAACGGGTGGGGCAACAGCCAAAAACATTCAGTACTTC. Translated: CASSPETGGATAKNIQYF.

This clone was counted only a few times. A read error may produce the germline difference seen at one junction end. This sequence joins TRBV5-4 and TRBJ1-1; 8 nucleotides match TRBD1. The CDR3 sequence is 13 residues long. Germline V gene lookup returns CDR1 SGHNT and CDR2 YYREEE (reference sequence). CDR3 region: CASSSGQDLKPPF. Written as DNA, the CDR3 is TGTGCCAGCAGCTCGGGACAGGACTTAAAACCCCCGTTT.

This clone was detected only a few times. The chain recombines TRBV5-1 with TRBJ1-2; D gene unclear. CDR1 is SGHRS and CDR2 is YFSETQ in the germline V gene. The CDR3 runs to 14 residues. Trimming left V 3 bases short and J 10 bases short, with 19 bases between. The DNA of the CDR3 is TGCGCCAGCAGCTCCGACAAGCTAACTCCCCCCTACACCTTC. Translated, it gives CASSSDKLTPPYTF.

This clone has just a few counts. The J gene is TRBJ2-5, the V gene TRBV5-1; TRBD2 aligns across 7 bases. The CDR3 has 16 amino acids. V was pared by 0 bases and J by 4 bases, with 9 bases of the junction left unmatched. Germline V gene sequence: CDR1 SGHRS, CDR2 YFSETQ. The CDR3 DNA sequence: TGCGCCAGCAGCTTGGCCCCGGGGACTATGCTAGAGACCCAGTACTTC. The encoded protein is CASSLAPGTMLETQYF. Full variable domain (remainder filled in from reference TRBV5-1 and TRBJ2-5): KAGVTQTPRYLIKTRGQQVTLSCSPISGHRSVSWYQQTPGQGLQFLFEYFSETQRNKGNFPGRFSGRQFSNSRSEMNVSTLELGDSALYLCASSLAPGTMLETQYFGPGTRLLVL.

This chain joins TRBV4-3 and TRBJ1-2, with unresolved D. The CDR3 runs 14 residues. Germline V gene data show CDR1 as LGHNA and CDR2 as YSLEER. V lost 0 bases, J lost 1 base, and 6 bases lay in between. The CDR3 DNA follows: TGCGCCAGCAGCCAAGACAACAGTAACTATGGCTACACCTTC. This gives the protein CASSQDNSNYGYTF.

This clone was counted between two and nine times. The rearrangement links TRBV9 to TRBJ2-1; D could derive from TRBD1 or TRBD2 (6 bases each). CDR3 length: 15 amino acids. In germline, CDR1 is SGDLS, CDR2 YYNGEE. Trimming left V 0 bases short and J 8 bases short, with 15 bases between. CDR3 protein: CASSVEGGRRDEQFF. Here the CDR3 DNA reads TGTGCCAGCAGCGTAGAGGGGGGCCGGAGGGATGAGCAGTTCTTC.

The CDR3 here is CAIRRQSGTDTQYF. The CDR3 nucleotides are TGTGCCATCAGACGTCAATCCGGCACAGATACGCAGTATTTT. The V call is TRBV10-3, the J call TRBJ2-3; D call uncertain. Per the germline V gene, CDR1 is ENHRY and CDR2 is SYGVKD. The CDR3 consists of 14 residues. Trimming took 6 bases from V and 1 from J, leaving 11 bases between them.

The table lists this clone with a few counts. The chain uses TRBV29-1 and TRBJ1-2, with 7 positions matching TRBD1. This CDR3 is built from 11 residues. Per the germline V gene, CDR1 is SQVTM and CDR2 is ANQGSEA. V was pared by 7 bases and J by 7 bases, with 6 bases of the junction left unmatched. The CDR3 DNA sequence: TGCAGCGCAGGAACAGGGGCTGGCTACACCTTC. Protein: CSAGTGAGYTF.

This clone was observed a handful of times. This chain joins TRBV4-3 and TRBJ1-5; 8 bases align to TRBD1. Looked up from germline, CDR1 is LGHNA and CDR2 is YSLEER. The length of the CDR3 is 17 residues. The V and J ends lost 0 bases and 5 bases, in that order; junction bases with no gene match: 9. CDR3 loop: CASSQDQAGGSYQPQHF. The CDR3 nucleotides are TGCGCCAGCAGCCAAGATCAGGCAGGGGGCTCTTATCAGCCCCAGCATTTT.

The rearrangement uses TRBV4-3 and TRBJ1-2, with D unclear. The V end lost 3 bases, the J end lost 4 bases, and 15 bases lay between the germline ends. CDR1 is LGHNA, CDR2 YSLEER, per germline. The CDR3 loop spans 15 amino acids. The CDR3 DNA reads as TGCGCCAGCAGCCAGGCCGTGACCGACCCCTATGGCTACACCTTC. Encoded protein: CASSQAVTDPYGYTF.

This clone was seen only a few times. V gene TRBV6-5 combines with J gene TRBJ1-3; D may be TRBD1 (5 bases). The CDR3 loop spans 15 amino acids. Germline values: CDR1 MNHEY, CDR2 SVGAGI. Trimming pared 6 bases from V and 3 bases from J, leaving 15 bases between. CDR3 in DNA: TGTGCCAGCAGGGGGGTTTTCTCAGATGGAAACACCATATATTTT. This encodes CASRGVFSDGNTIYF.

The CDR3 loop reads CASSPGTAWGGYTF. The CDR3 region has the DNA TGTGCCAGCAGCCCCGGGACAGCCTGGGGTGGCTACACCTTC. The chain couples TRBV6-5 to TRBJ1-2; 7 bases map to TRBD1. Germline loops: CDR1 MNHEY, CDR2 SVGAGI. The CDR3 covers 14 residues. V gave up 6 bases and J gave up 7 bases; unmatched junction bases: 11.